What follows is one T cell receptor (beta chain) and its context. Here immunoSEQ multiplex PCR was the method, and the copy in TCRdb shows in-frame clones only, minus some. The repertoire has under 100,000 clones, approximately 97% of them found once; the top ten carry about 0.31%. The CDR3 is 13 residues long. V was pared by 0 bases and J by 4 bases, with 5 bases between. Germline values: CDR1 SGDLS, CDR2 YYNGEE. The data belong to a study of technical replicates of blood from a handful of donors. The chain joins TRBV9 to TRBJ1-5; D is unresolved. The sequenced sample was T cells isolated from PBMCs. The sequence derives from a human donor in good health. The CDR3 loop reads CASSVGLNQPQHF. Here the CDR3 DNA reads TGTGCCAGCAGCGTAGGTCTTAATCAGCCCCAGCATTTT.